This entry lists 11 T cell receptor beta chains sequenced from one sample in a study of response to subunit inactivated influenza vaccine. TCRdb reanalysed the RT-PCR reads using MiXCR and keeps one entry per CDR3 protein. The data contain about 520,000 distinct CDR3 sequences, approximately 11% of them singletons. This material consisted of PBMCs from blood, taken around seven weeks after vaccination. The origin of the receptors is a man in his fifties who received an inactivated influenza vaccine.

This clonotype was recorded a few times. The chain recombines TRBV5-1 with TRBJ1-5; D is possibly TRBD1 (5 bases). The CDR3 consists of 14 residues. V was trimmed by 4 bases and J by 5 bases, leaving 13 bases between them. Germline V gene sequence: CDR1 SGHRS, CDR2 YFSETQ. The CDR3 nucleotides read TGCGCCAGCAGCCCCTGGGGGAGTGATCAGCCCCAGCATTTT. It is translated as CASSPWGSDQPQHF.

The chain is built from TRBV6-5 and TRBJ2-7; 10 bases fit TRBD2. V gave up 0 bases and J gave up 4 bases; unmatched junction bases: 3. Germline-derived CDR1 and CDR2 are MNHEY and SVGAGI. CDR3 size: 15 residues. In nucleotides, the CDR3 is TGTGCCAGCAGTTACTCGATTAGCGGGAGGTACGAGCAGTACTTC. This encodes CASSYSISGRYEQYF.

This sequence joins TRBV9 and TRBJ2-3; 7 bases are shared with TRBD1. V shed 5 bases, J shed 0 bases, and the junction held 9 bases outside the gene matches. Per germline, CDR1 SGDLS and CDR2 YYNGEE. The CDR3 consists of 16 residues. For the CDR3, the DNA is TGTGCCAGCAGAGCCAGACAGGGCCCAAGCACAGATACGCAGTATTTT. Translation gives CASRARQGPSTDTQYF. The complete variable domain, with remaining parts taken from reference TRBV9 and TRBJ2-3, reads DSGVTQTPKHLITATGQRVTLRCSPRSGDLSVYWYQQSLDQGLQFLIQYYNGEERAKGNILERFSAQQFPDLHSELNLSSLELGDSALYFCASRARQGPSTDTQYFGPGTRLTVL.

This clonotype was seen more than once but under ten times. The genes are TRBV20-1 and TRBJ1-3; no reliable D call. Deletions cut 4 bases from V and 4 bases from J, with 11 bases between. The CDR3 length is 13 residues. Per germline, CDR1 DFQATT and CDR2 SNEGSKA (reference sequence). CDR3 DNA sequence: TGCAGTGCTACCAGAATGGACGGAAACACCATATATTTT. Its protein is CSATRMDGNTIYF.

This chain links TRBV6-2 or TRBV6-3 with TRBJ2-2, with D possibly TRBD2 on 5 matching bases. The CDR3 runs to 16 residues. With 0 bases removed from V and 8 bases from J, the gap between germline ends came to 16 bases. Germline lookup yields CDR1 MNHEY and CDR2 SVGEGT. CDR3 bases: TGTGCCAGCAGTTACTCCTCGGGAACCATAACTGGGGAGCTGTTTTTT. Amino acids: CASSYSSGTITGELFF.

The chain couples TRBV6-5 to TRBJ2-3, with a weak D call TRBD2 (7 bases). CDR3 length: 15 amino acids. V was clipped by 0 bases and J by 4 bases, with 11 bases between them. Looked up from germline, CDR1 is MNHEY and CDR2 is SVGAGI. The CDR3 sequence: CASSYSGGQADTQYF. The CDR3 bases are TGTGCCAGCAGTTACTCGGGGGGGCAAGCAGATACGCAGTATTTT.

The genes are TRBV7-8 and TRBJ2-7; D is perhaps TRBD2 (5 bases). Germline V lookup: CDR1 SGHVS, CDR2 FQNEAQ. The ends were cut back, 0 bases at V and 2 bases at J, with 14 bases in the middle. This CDR3 spans 16 amino acids. CDR3 bases: TGTGCCAGCAGCTTAGCCGACCCCCCGAGGGCCTACGAGCAGTACTTC. Protein: CASSLADPPRAYEQYF.

CDR3 amino acids: CSARGPGTFNEQFF. The DNA of the CDR3 is TGCAGTGCTAGAGGACCAGGGACCTTCAATGAGCAGTTCTTC. The V call is TRBV20-1, the J call TRBJ2-1; either TRBD1 or TRBD2 may supply D (5 bases each). The CDR3 contains 14 residues. V gave up 1 base and J gave up 6 bases, with 13 bases separating them. CDR1 is DFQATT and CDR2 is SNEGSKA in the germline V gene (reference sequence).

This clonotype showed up just a few times. J is TRBJ2-1 and V is TRBV29-1, with D possibly TRBD2 on 6 matching bases. Between the trimmed V and J ends, which lost 4 bases and 2 bases, there was a span of 18 bases. CDR3 size: 16 residues. The germline V gene has CDR1 SQVTM and CDR2 ANQGSEA. The CDR3, as DNA: TGCAGCGTTGTGTTGATCCCCCCGGGAGCCTACAATGAGCAGTTCTTC. Translating gives CSVVLIPPGAYNEQFF.

The rearrangement links TRBV18 to TRBJ2-1; TRBD2 matches 7 bases. The V gene's germline CDR1 is KGHSH and CDR2 LQKENI. Trimming took 2 bases from V and 10 from J; bases not matched to a gene: 11. The CDR3 is 15 residues long. Written as DNA, the CDR3 is TGTGCCAGCTCACCAGGGGCGGGAGTTGTAAACGAGCAGTTCTTC. This translates into CASSPGAGVVNEQFF.

V gene TRBV12-3 or TRBV12-4 combines with J gene TRBJ2-2, with D maybe TRBD2 (5 bases). V lost 5 bases and J lost 6, with 16 bases in between. The CDR3 spans 15 residues. Here the CDR3 DNA reads TGTGCCAGCAGTCCAATTCCTGGCGGGTCCGGGGAGCTGTTTTTT. As protein: CASSPIPGGSGELFF.